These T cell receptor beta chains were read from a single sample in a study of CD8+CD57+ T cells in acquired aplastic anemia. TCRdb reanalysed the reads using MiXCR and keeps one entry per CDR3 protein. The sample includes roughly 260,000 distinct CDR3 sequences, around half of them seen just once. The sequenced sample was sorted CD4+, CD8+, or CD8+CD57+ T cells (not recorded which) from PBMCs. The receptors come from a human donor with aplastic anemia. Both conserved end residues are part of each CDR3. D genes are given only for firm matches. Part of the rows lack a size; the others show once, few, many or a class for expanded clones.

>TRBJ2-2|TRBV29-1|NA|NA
TGCAGCGTTAGGCCGGGGGTCAACACCGGGGAGCTGTTTTTT
CSVRPGVNTGELFF
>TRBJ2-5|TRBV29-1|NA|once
TGCAGCGTTGGGGTAGGCCAAGAGACCCAGTACTTC
CSVGVGQETQYF
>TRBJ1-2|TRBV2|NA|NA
TGTGCCAGCGGGGACACCTATGGCTACACCTTC
CASGDTYGYTF
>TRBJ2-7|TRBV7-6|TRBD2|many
TGTGCCAGCAGCTTAGCGGGGGGGGTCGACGAGCAGTACTTC
CASSLAGGVDEQYF
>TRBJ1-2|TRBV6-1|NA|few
TGTGCCAGCCACGACGGGGCCCGACCAAACTATGGCTACACCTTC
CASHDGARPNYGYTF
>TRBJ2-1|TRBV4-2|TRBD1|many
TGTGCCAGCAGCCAAAGACAGGGGGCAGGTAATGAGCAGTTCTTC
CASSQRQGAGNEQFF
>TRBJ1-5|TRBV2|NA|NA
TGTGCCGGCAGAAAAAACAGAAACCGGTTTCAGCCCCAGCATTTT
CAGRKNRNRFQPQHF
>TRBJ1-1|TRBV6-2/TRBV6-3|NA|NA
TGTGCCAGCAGCTTTCGGGACATGAACGCTGAAGCTTTCTTT
CASSFRDMNAEAFF
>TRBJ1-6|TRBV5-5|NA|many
TGTGCCAGCAGCCCTTTCGTCGCTGGCGCGTATAATTCACCCCTCCACTTT
CASSPFVAGAYNSPLHF
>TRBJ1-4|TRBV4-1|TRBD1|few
TGCGCCAGCAGCCAAGATGGGGACAGCACTGAAAAACTGTTTTTT
CASSQDGDSTEKLFF
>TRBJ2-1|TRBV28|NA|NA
TGTGCCTCCTCGCAGGGTTCATCTCGGGTAAATGAGCAGTTCTTC
CASSQGSSRVNEQFF
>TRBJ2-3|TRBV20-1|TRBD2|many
TGCAGTGCTAGGATGGCCGGGACTAGCGCTACAGATACGCAGTATTTT
CSARMAGTSATDTQYF
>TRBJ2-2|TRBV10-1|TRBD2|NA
TGTGCCAGCAGTGAGTCTGCGGGAGGCCGTACCGGGGAGCTGTTTTTT
CASSESAGGRTGELFF
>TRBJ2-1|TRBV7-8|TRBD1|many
TGTGCCAGCAGCTTAAGTCAGGGGGCGCTCGAGCAGTTCTTC
CASSLSQGALEQFF
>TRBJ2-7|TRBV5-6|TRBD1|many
TGTGCCAGCAGCGAACCGGGACAGGGCCTCTACGAGCAGTACTTC
CASSEPGQGLYEQYF
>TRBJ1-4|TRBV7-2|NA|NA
TGTGCCAGCAGAAACACAGGGAACGAAAAACTGTTTTTT
CASRNTGNEKLFF
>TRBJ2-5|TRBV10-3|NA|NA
TGTGCCACCGACAGTGGCGAGGAGACCCAGTACTTC
CATDSGEETQYF
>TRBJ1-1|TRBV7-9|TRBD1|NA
TGTGCCAGCAGCCCCCAGGGGGAAACTGAAGCTTTCTTT
CASSPQGETEAFF
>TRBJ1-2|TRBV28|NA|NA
TGTGCCAGCAGTTTAGCACACTTTAACAGTGGCTATGGCCACACCTTC
CASSLAHFNSGYGHTF
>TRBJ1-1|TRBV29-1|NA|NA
TGCAGCGTGGAAGGACAGTTTTCCACTGAAGCTTTCTTT
CSVEGQFSTEAFF
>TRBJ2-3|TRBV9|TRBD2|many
TGTGCCAGCAGCTCCAGCAGCGGGAGTACAGATACGCAGTATTTT
CASSSSSGSTDTQYF
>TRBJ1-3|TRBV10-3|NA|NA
TGTGCCATCAGTGACCGTGGGGACACCATATATTTT
CAISDRGDTIYF
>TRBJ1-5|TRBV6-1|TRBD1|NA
TGTGCCAGCAGTGAAGCCCGACAGGGGGGGCAGCCCCAGCATTTT
CASSEARQGGQPQHF
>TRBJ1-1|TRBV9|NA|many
TGTGCCAGCAGCCCTAAACCCACAGGGTCTGAAGCTTTCTTT
CASSPKPTGSEAFF
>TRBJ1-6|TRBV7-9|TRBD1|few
TGTGCCAGCGGGACAGGAAAGTATTCACCCCTCCACTTT
CASGTGKYSPLHF
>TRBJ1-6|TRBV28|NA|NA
TGTGCCAGCAGGCCCAAAGGGGCAGGGATTGGTTCACCCCTCCACTTT
CASRPKGAGIGSPLHF
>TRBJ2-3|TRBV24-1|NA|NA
TGTGCCACCAGTGAGCAGGGTGGCTACACAGATACGCAGTATTTT
CATSEQGGYTDTQYF
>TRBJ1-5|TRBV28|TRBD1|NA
TGTGCCAGCAGTTTGATAAAGGGGGCGGTAAATCAGCCCCAGCATTTT
CASSLIKGAVNQPQHF
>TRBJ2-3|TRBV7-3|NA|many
TGTGCCAGCAGCTTAGTTTATGGCGATACGCAGTATTTT
CASSLVYGDTQYF
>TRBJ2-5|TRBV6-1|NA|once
TGTGCCAGCAGTCGAGGGGACTCCGCAGAGACCCAGTACTTC
CASSRGDSAETQYF
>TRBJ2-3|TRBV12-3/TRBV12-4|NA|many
TGTGCCAGCAGACAAACAGGGTGGGCAGATACGCAGTATTTT
CASRQTGWADTQYF
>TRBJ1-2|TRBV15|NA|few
TGTGCCACCAGCAGAGATCGCAATAACTATGGCTACACCTTC
CATSRDRNNYGYTF
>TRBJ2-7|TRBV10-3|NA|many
TGTGCCATCAGTCTCGGAGATTTATACGAGCAGTACTTC
CAISLGDLYEQYF
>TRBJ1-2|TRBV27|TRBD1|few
TGTGCCACCCAGACAGGGACTTATGGCTACACCTTC
CATQTGTYGYTF
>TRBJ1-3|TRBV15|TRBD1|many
TGTGCCACCAGCAGAGAACAGGGGACACCTGGAAACACCATATATTTT
CATSREQGTPGNTIYF
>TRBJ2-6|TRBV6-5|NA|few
TGTGCCAGCAGTTACTCTTCCCTCTCTGGGGCCAACGTCCTGACTTTC
CASSYSSLSGANVLTF
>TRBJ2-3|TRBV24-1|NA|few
TGTGCCACCACTAATCCCACCGGTACGCAGTATTTT
CATTNPTGTQYF
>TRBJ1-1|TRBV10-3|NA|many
TGTGCCATCAGTTCCTCCCCTGGCGGGTCACCTGAAGCTTTCTTT
CAISSSPGGSPEAFF
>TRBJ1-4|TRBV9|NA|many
TGTGCCAGCAGCGTGGGTGATGGGAGTAATGAAAAACTGTTTTTT
CASSVGDGSNEKLFF
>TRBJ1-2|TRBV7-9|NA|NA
TGTGCCAGCAGCTTCGTAGAGGATGGCTACACCTTC
CASSFVEDGYTF
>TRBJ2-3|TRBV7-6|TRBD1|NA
TGTGCCAGCAGCGAGACAGGGGCGGAAGATACGCAGTATTTT
CASSETGAEDTQYF
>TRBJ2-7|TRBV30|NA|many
TGTGCCTGGAGTGTGTCAACGAAGGTCTACGAGCAGTACTTC
CAWSVSTKVYEQYF
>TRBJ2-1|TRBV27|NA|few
TGTGCCAGCAGCCACACCGACAGCCTGTTCTTC
CASSHTDSLFF
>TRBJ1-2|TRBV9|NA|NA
TGTGCCAGCAGCGCAGCGGGCGGTGGGGTAGGGGATTGGTATGGCTACACCTTC
CASSAAGGGVGDWYGYTF
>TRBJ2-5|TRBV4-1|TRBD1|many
TGCGCCAGCAGCCCTCGGGACAGGGGGGCAGAGACCCAGTACTTC
CASSPRDRGAETQYF